The 30 T cell receptor beta chains given below trace back to one sample, sequenced in a study of PD-1 blockade in classical Hodgkin lymphoma. The protocol was immunoSEQ multiplex PCR, while the TCRdb copy is restricted to in-frame clones and leaves out a portion. The sample lists about 28,000 clones; 80% were seen once. Time point defined: cycle 4 day 1 (C4D1), after around six weeks of nivolumab. All patients relapsed after autologous stem cell transplantation, and brentuximab vedotin exposure varied. Source: peripheral blood mononuclear cells (PBMCs), taken before the fourth cycle of nivolumab. Receptors originate from a human donor with classical Hodgkin lymphoma.

The chain uses TRBV27 and TRBJ1-1; D is uncertain. Germline assignment: CDR1 MNHEY and CDR2 SMNVEV (reference sequence). V dropped 1 base and J dropped 4 bases, with 19 bases sitting between them. The CDR3 contains 17 residues. The chain's CDR3 is CASSLYPRGVIGTEAFF. In DNA form, the CDR3 reads TGTGCCAGCAGTTTATATCCCCGTGGGGTAATTGGCACTGAAGCTTTCTTT.

This chain links TRBV18 with TRBJ2-5; a weak D match, TRBD2 (5 bases). With the DNA end fitting TRBJ2-7 better, the J assignment may be wrong. The germline CDR1 and CDR2 sequences are KGHSH and LQKENI. This CDR3 spans 13 amino acids. The CDR3 nucleotides are TGTGCCAGCTCACTCGACTACCTCTACGAGCAGTACTTC. Its translation: CASSLDYLYEQYF.

This clone was observed a few times. CDR3 sequence: CASSQERTGGSTNEKLFF. CDR3 coding DNA: TGCGCCAGCAGCCAAGAAAGGACAGGGGGATCAACTAATGAAAAACTGTTTTTT. The chain links TRBV4-1 to TRBJ1-4; 10 bases match TRBD1. J gave up 0 bases and V 0 bases, and 4 bases lay outside the gene matches. The CDR3 length is 18 residues. From germline, CDR1 is MGHRA and CDR2 YSYEKL.

The chain uses TRBV19 and TRBJ2-1; 12 bases are a match to TRBD2. Germline CDR1 and CDR2: LNHDA and SQIVND (reference sequence). This CDR3 has 17 amino acids. The V gene end was trimmed by 2 bases and the J gene end by 4 bases; junction bases not matched to a gene: 6. Here the CDR3 DNA reads TGTGCCAGTAGTATAATCCTAGCGGGAGGGCCTTACAATGAGCAGTTCTTC. Translating gives CASSIILAGGPYNEQFF.

This chain links TRBV6-1 with TRBJ1-6; 7 bases are shared with TRBD1. With V trimmed by 5 bases and J by 9 bases, 1 base remained unmatched. CDR1 MNHNS and CDR2 SASEGT come from the germline V gene. The CDR3 is 12 amino acids. CDR3 nucleotide sequence: TGTGCCAGCAGTACAGGGGTTTCACCCCTCCACTTT. Protein sequence: CASSTGVSPLHF.

V gene TRBV10-3 combines with J gene TRBJ2-2; no reliable D call. Germline CDR1 is ENHRY and CDR2 is SYGVKD. The V and J ends lost 6 bases and 0 bases respectively, with 8 bases between them. This CDR3 has 14 amino acids. This CDR3 is CAIRLEANTGELFF. CDR3 nucleotide sequence: TGTGCCATCAGGTTAGAAGCGAACACCGGGGAGCTGTTTTTT.

This chain uses TRBV6-4 with TRBJ2-5; possible D gene TRBD1, 6 bases. CDR1 MRHNA and CDR2 SNTAGT come from the germline V gene. V dropped 3 bases and J dropped 4 bases, with 15 bases sitting between them. This CDR3 is built from 15 residues. CDR3 in amino acids: CASSEMWGRGETQYF. The CDR3 DNA sequence: TGTGCCAGCAGTGAGATGTGGGGGCGAGGAGAGACCCAGTACTTC.

The chain joins TRBV6-6 to TRBJ2-7; the D gene is possibly TRBD1 (6 bases). Trimming left V 6 bases short and J 5 bases short, with 14 bases between. This CDR3 is 13 amino acids long. CDR1 and CDR2 (germline): MNHNY, SVGAGI (reference sequence). Here the CDR3 reads CASSPDRSHEQYF. DNA of the CDR3: TGTGCCAGCAGCCCTGACAGGTCCCACGAGCAGTACTTC.

The chain recombines TRBV10-3 with TRBJ2-3; D perhaps matches TRBD2 (6 bases). Germline assignment: CDR1 ENHRY and CDR2 SYGVKD. Trimming cost V 5 bases and J 2 bases, with 11 bases left between them. This CDR3 spans 14 amino acids. CDR3 in DNA: TGTGCCATCAGTAGAGCGGGTCCCACAGATACGCAGTATTTT. Its protein product is CAISRAGPTDTQYF.

V is TRBV2 and J is TRBJ2-2, with a weak D call TRBD2 (6 bases). The CDR3 loop spans 16 amino acids. Trimming shortened V by 6 bases and J by 4 bases, and 18 bases separated the two germline ends. Germline V CDR1 and CDR2: SNHLY, FYNNEI. CDR3 residues: CASSPPGVYGTGELFF. The CDR3 DNA follows: TGTGCCAGCAGCCCCCCGGGGGTGTACGGCACCGGGGAGCTGTTTTTT.

This clone was seen once. CDR3 protein: CASSDPGQMNTEAFF. CDR3 DNA: TGCGCCAGCAGCGACCCGGGACAGATGAACACTGAAGCTTTCTTT. The chain combines TRBV5-1 with TRBJ1-1; 7 nucleotides agree with TRBD1. CDR3 length equals 15 residues. The V and J ends lost 4 bases and 0 bases, in that order; junction bases with no gene match: 6. From germline, CDR1 is SGHRS and CDR2 YFSETQ.

The chain has TRBV28 and TRBJ2-2, with D perhaps TRBD1 (6 bases). This CDR3 spans 14 amino acids. Per germline, CDR1 MDHEN and CDR2 SYDVKM. The germline V and J ends were trimmed by 4 bases and 5 bases, with 11 bases remaining between them. CDR3 sequence reads: CASSYHRVTGELFF. The CDR3 DNA reads TGTGCCAGCAGTTACCACAGGGTTACCGGGGAGCTGTTTTTT. The full variable domain, its missing parts supplied by reference TRBV28 and TRBJ2-2, is DVKVTQSSRYLVKRTGEKVFLECVQDMDHENMFWYRQDPGLGLRLIYFSYDVKMKEKGDIPEGYSVSREKKERFSLILESASTNQTSMYLCASSYHRVTGELFFGEGSRLTVL.

The V gene is TRBV9, the J gene TRBJ2-1, with unresolved D. Per germline, CDR1 SGDLS and CDR2 YYNGEE. V dropped 0 bases and J dropped 5 bases, with 0 bases sitting between them. The CDR3 is made up of 11 amino acids. The CDR3 loop reads CASSVDNEQFF. In DNA, the CDR3 is TGTGCCAGCAGCGTAGACAATGAGCAGTTCTTC.

By sample fraction, this clone is medium-sized. The chain links TRBV6-6 to TRBJ1-2, with 8 bases identical to TRBD1. This CDR3 spans 14 amino acids. Germline V gives CDR1 MNHNY, CDR2 SVGAGI (reference sequence). V was clipped by 0 bases and J by 7 bases; unmatched bases: 4. CDR3 nucleotides: TGTGCCAGCAGTTACTCGGGACAGGCGGTTGGCTACACCTTC. Translation gives CASSYSGQAVGYTF.

The gene calls are TRBV6-1 and TRBJ2-7; 7 bases fit TRBD2. V lost 6 bases and J lost 9; bases outside the gene matches: 17. In germline, CDR1 is MNHNS, CDR2 SASEGT. The CDR3 totals 15 residues. The CDR3 region is CASSSGLADASVQYF. DNA of the CDR3: TGTGCCAGCAGCTCCGGGCTAGCGGACGCCTCGGTGCAGTACTTC.

The chain has TRBV6-5 and TRBJ1-1, with a possible D match to TRBD1 (5 bases). The CDR3 contains 13 residues. CDR1 MNHEY and CDR2 SVGAGI come from the germline V gene. With 3 bases removed from V and 1 base from J, the gap between germline ends came to 6 bases. CDR3 bases: TGTGCCAGCAGTTATGGACAGAACACTGAAGCTTTCTTT. This gives the protein CASSYGQNTEAFF.

The rearrangement joins TRBV28 to TRBJ1-3; D remains unclear. V shed 7 bases and J shed 0 bases, with 7 bases lying between them. Germline-derived CDR1 and CDR2 are MDHEN and SYDVKM. This CDR3 spans 13 amino acids. CDR3 residues: CASNWGSGNTIYF. In DNA form, the CDR3 reads TGTGCCAGCAACTGGGGCTCTGGAAACACCATATATTTT.

The rearrangement uses TRBV18 and TRBJ2-7; D call uncertain. The CDR3 has 14 amino acids. V was cut by 6 bases and J by 1 base, with 13 bases left in between. Germline loops: CDR1 KGHSH, CDR2 LQKENI. The DNA for the CDR3 is TGTGCCAGCTCCTACGCAGGCAAATCCTACGAGCAGTACTTC. The encoded protein is CASSYAGKSYEQYF.

The genes are TRBV5-1 and TRBJ2-5, with a weak D call TRBD1 (5 bases). Trimming removed 4 bases at V and 4 bases at J, with 20 bases between. Per the germline V gene, CDR1 is SGHRS and CDR2 is YFSETQ. The length of the CDR3 is 16 residues. The CDR3 loop is CASSPTIRQSLETQYF. The DNA for the CDR3 is TGCGCCAGCAGCCCCACGATCAGACAGAGTCTAGAGACCCAGTACTTC.

This sequence joins TRBV2 and TRBJ2-7, with unresolved D. The CDR3 length is 12 residues. CDR1 and CDR2 from the germline V gene are SNHLY and FYNNEI. V lost 8 bases and J 5 bases, leaving 13 bases between the germline ends. This chain's CDR3 is CASWNWPDEQYF. In nucleotides, the CDR3 is TGTGCCAGCTGGAATTGGCCGGACGAGCAGTACTTC.

V gene TRBV18 combines with J gene TRBJ2-1, with 11 bases fitting TRBD2. The J segment lost 7 bases and the V segment lost 4 bases, leaving 9 bases of the junction unmatched. The CDR3 totals 16 residues. Germline CDR1 reads KGHSH; CDR2 reads LQKENI. CDR3 region: CASSRLAGGPKNEQFF. DNA for the CDR3: TGTGCCAGCTCACGCTTAGCGGGAGGGCCTAAAAATGAGCAGTTCTTC. The full variable domain, with the rest looked up from reference TRBV18 and TRBJ2-1, is NAGVMQNPRHLVRRRGQEARLRCSPMKGHSHVYWYRQLPEEGLKFMVYLQKENIIDESGMPKERFSAEFPKEGPSILRIQQVVRGDSAAYFCASSRLAGGPKNEQFFGPGTRLTVL.

This clone was counted between two and nine times. The genes are TRBV6-1 and TRBJ2-7; D gene uncertain. V was shortened by 4 bases and J by 4 bases, with 14 bases between the two germline ends. The CDR3 is 14 amino acids. Per germline, CDR1 MNHNS and CDR2 SASEGT. The CDR3 sequence: CASSVSLLWYEQYF. The CDR3 coding sequence is TGTGCCAGCAGTGTAAGCCTACTGTGGTACGAGCAGTACTTC.

The chain combines TRBV5-3 with TRBJ1-2, with TRBD1 as a possible D gene (5 bases). TRBV5-3 is sorted into the ORF group, with uncertain function. The V and J ends lost 6 bases and 2 bases respectively, with 11 bases between them. CDR3 length: 13 residues. The CDR3 reads CARIVDRNYGYTF. The CDR3 DNA reads TGTGCCAGAATCGTCGACAGAAACTATGGCTACACCTTC.

The CDR3 DNA reads as TGTGCCAGCAGTTTAGGGGGTAGGGAGACCCAGTACTTC. Amino acids: CASSLGGRETQYF. The gene calls are TRBV28 and TRBJ2-5; either TRBD1 or TRBD2 may fit D (5 bases each). The germline V gene has CDR1 MDHEN and CDR2 SYDVKM. V gave up 2 bases and J gave up 5 bases, with 9 bases separating them. The CDR3 is 13 amino acids.

The chain has TRBV28 and TRBJ2-5, with 14 positions matching TRBD2. Germline-derived CDR1 and CDR2 are MDHEN and SYDVKM. The CDR3 consists of 20 residues. J gave up 0 bases and V 7 bases, and 16 bases lay outside the gene matches. CDR3 DNA: TGTGCCAGCATGGGGGCCAGGGGGACTAGCGGGAGCCTGTACCAAGAGACCCAGTACTTC. This encodes CASMGARGTSGSLYQETQYF.

This chain joins TRBV11-2 and TRBJ1-1; the match to TRBD1 covers 8 bases. This CDR3 contains 14 residues. In germline, CDR1 is SGHAT, CDR2 FQNNGV. J lost 5 bases, V lost 3 bases, and 5 bases had no gene match. The CDR3 DNA is TGTGCCAGCAGCTTTGGCAGGGGGCTAACTGAAGCTTTCTTT. Amino acid sequence: CASSFGRGLTEAFF.

This clone came up once. The gene calls are TRBV6-7 and TRBJ1-1; TRBD1 agrees at 9 bases. TRBV6-7 is given ORF status, its function remaining uncertain. The junction had 10 bases not matched to a gene; V was cut back by 4 bases and J by 4 bases. The CDR3 has 16 residues. CDR3 bases: TGTGCCAGCAGTTTCACAGGGGGCTGGGGAGGCACTGAAGCTTTCTTT. The encoded protein is CASSFTGGWGGTEAFF.

The chain couples TRBV19 to TRBJ2-4, with 8 bases fitting TRBD1. The V gene's germline CDR1 is LNHDA and CDR2 SQIVND (reference sequence). V was pared by 7 bases and J by 6 bases, with 17 bases of the junction left unmatched. This CDR3 is built from 17 residues. Here the CDR3 DNA reads TGTGCCAGTACTCCCGGGGACAGGCGCGAGGGGAGAAACATTCAGTACTTC. It specifies CASTPGDRREGRNIQYF.

This clone was counted between two and nine times. This chain links TRBV9 with TRBJ1-1, with D unresolved. V shed 4 bases and J shed 1 base, with 8 bases lying between them. CDR3 length: 13 residues. Germline CDR1 reads SGDLS; CDR2 reads YYNGEE. CDR3 DNA sequence: TGTGCCAGCAGCTACGGGCCGAACACTGAAGCTTTCTTT. Its translation is CASSYGPNTEAFF.

With respect to this clone: Other DNA sequences in this sample translate to the same CDR3. The chain uses TRBV5-1 and TRBJ2-7, with 8 nucleotides matching TRBD2. The V gene end was trimmed by 5 bases and the J gene end by 2 bases; junction bases not matched to a gene: 6. The CDR3 spans 14 residues. Germline CDR1 SGHRS, CDR2 YFSETQ. Written as DNA, the CDR3 is TGCGCCAGCAGGCTGACTAGCGCTACCTACGAGCAGTACTTC. As protein: CASRLTSATYEQYF. The entire variable domain, with the rest obtained from reference TRBV5-1 and TRBJ2-7, is as follows: KAGVTQTPRYLIKTRGQQVTLSCSPISGHRSVSWYQQTPGQGLQFLFEYFSETQRNKGNFPGRFSGRQFSNSRSEMNVSTLELGDSALYLCASRLTSATYEQYFGPGTRLTVT.